The clone carrying this TCR beta chain was seen more than once but under ten times. The data stem from a study of blood T cell repertoires in COVID-19. Study-wide background: Specimens from acute and convalescent COVID-19 originated in the United States, Italy and Spain.

Germline CDR1 and CDR2: MNHNS and SASEGT. The CDR3 has 16 residues. V lost 1 base to trimming and J lost 5 bases, with 15 bases between them. The data were produced by immunoSEQ multiplex PCR, yet TCRdb's version contains in-frame clones alone and is incomplete. This table has around 100,000 clones, roughly 88% appearing once. The sequenced material came from peripheral blood. The sequence was obtained from a woman in her 70s with acute or convalescent COVID-19. The chain joins TRBV6-1 to TRBJ2-1; unclear D gene. The CDR3 protein is CASSEEWAIINNEQFF. As DNA, the CDR3 is TGTGCCAGCAGTGAAGAGTGGGCTATCATTAACAATGAGCAGTTCTTC.